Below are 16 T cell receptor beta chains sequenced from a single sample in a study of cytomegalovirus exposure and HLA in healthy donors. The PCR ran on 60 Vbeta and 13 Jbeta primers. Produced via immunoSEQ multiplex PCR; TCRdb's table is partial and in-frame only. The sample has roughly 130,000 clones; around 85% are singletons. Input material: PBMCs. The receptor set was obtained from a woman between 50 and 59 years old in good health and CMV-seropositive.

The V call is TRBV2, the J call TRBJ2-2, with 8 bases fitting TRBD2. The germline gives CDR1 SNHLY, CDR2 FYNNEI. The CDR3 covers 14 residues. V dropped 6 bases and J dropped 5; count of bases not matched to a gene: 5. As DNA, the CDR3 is TGTGCCAGCAGCCCGGGACTAGTGACCGGGGAGCTGTTTTTT. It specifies CASSPGLVTGELFF.

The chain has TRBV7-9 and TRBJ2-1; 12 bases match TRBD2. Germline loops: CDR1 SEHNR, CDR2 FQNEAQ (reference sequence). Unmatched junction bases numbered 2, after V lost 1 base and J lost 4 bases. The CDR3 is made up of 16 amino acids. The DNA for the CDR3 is TGTGCCAGCAGCTTAGACGGACTAGCGGGGTACAATGAGCAGTTCTTC. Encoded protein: CASSLDGLAGYNEQFF. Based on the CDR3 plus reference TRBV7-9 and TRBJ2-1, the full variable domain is DTGVSQNPRHKITKRGQNVTFRCDPISEHNRLYWYRQTLGQGPEFLTYFQNEAQLEKSRLLSDRFSAERPKGSFSTLEIQRTEQGDSAMYLCASSLDGLAGYNEQFFGPGTRLTVL.

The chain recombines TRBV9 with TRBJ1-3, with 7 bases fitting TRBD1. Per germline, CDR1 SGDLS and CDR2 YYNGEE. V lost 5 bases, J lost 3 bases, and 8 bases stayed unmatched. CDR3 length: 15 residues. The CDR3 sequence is CASSQTGHLGNTIYF. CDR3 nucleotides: TGTGCCAGCAGTCAGACAGGGCACCTTGGAAACACCATATATTTT. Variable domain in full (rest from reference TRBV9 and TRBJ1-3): DSGVTQTPKHLITATGQRVTLRCSPRSGDLSVYWYQQSLDQGLQFLIQYYNGEERAKGNILERFSAQQFPDLHSELNLSSLELGDSALYFCASSQTGHLGNTIYFGEGSWLTVV.

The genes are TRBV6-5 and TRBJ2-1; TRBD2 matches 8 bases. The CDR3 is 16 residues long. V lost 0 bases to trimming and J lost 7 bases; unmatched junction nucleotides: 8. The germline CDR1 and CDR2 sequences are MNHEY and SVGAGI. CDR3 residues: CASSYSIRGGRNEQFF. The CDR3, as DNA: TGTGCCAGCAGTTACTCGATCCGCGGGGGGAGGAATGAGCAGTTCTTC.

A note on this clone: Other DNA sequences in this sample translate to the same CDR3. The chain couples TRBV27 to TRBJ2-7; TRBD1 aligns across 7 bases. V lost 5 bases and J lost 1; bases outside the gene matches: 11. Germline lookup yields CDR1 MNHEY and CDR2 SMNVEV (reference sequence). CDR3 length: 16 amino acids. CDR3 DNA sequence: TGTGCCAGCAGTCCAGGGACCGGGACAGCTTCCTACGAGCAGTACTTC. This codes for CASSPGTGTASYEQYF.

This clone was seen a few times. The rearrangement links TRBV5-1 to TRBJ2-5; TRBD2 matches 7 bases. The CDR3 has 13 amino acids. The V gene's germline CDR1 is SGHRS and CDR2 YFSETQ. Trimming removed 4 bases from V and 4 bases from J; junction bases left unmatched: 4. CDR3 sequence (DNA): TGCGCCAGCAGCCGCGGGGAGGGAGAGACCCAGTACTTC. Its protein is CASSRGEGETQYF. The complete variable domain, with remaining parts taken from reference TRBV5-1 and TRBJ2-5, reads KAGVTQTPRYLIKTRGQQVTLSCSPISGHRSVSWYQQTPGQGLQFLFEYFSETQRNKGNFPGRFSGRQFSNSRSEMNVSTLELGDSALYLCASSRGEGETQYFGPGTRLLVL.

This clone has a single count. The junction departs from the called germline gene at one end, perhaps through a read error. CDR3 in amino acids: CASSLERGETQYF. Here the CDR3 DNA reads TGTGCTAGCAGCTTAGAGCGAGGGGAGACCCAGTACTTC. This rearrangement joins TRBV7-7 to TRBJ2-5; the D gene is possibly TRBD2 (5 bases). The V gene's germline CDR1 is SSHAT and CDR2 FNYEAQ (reference sequence). CDR3 size: 13 residues.

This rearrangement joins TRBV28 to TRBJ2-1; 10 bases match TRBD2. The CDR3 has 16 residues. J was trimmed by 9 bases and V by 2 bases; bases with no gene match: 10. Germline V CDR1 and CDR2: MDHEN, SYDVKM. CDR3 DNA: TGTGCCAGCAGTTTAGGGGGAAGCGGGGGGGCCAGTGAGCAGTTCTTC. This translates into CASSLGGSGGASEQFF.

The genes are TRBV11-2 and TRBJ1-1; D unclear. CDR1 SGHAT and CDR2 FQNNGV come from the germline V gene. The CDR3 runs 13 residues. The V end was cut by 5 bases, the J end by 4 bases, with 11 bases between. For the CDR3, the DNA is TGTGCCAGCAGCGTCAGGTTTGGCACTGAAGCTTTCTTT. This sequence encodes CASSVRFGTEAFF.

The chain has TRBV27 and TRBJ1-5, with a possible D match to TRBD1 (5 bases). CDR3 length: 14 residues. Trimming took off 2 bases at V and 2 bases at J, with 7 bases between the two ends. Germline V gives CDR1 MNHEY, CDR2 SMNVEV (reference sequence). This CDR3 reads CASSLGGGNQPQHF. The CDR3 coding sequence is TGTGCCAGCAGTTTAGGAGGGGGCAATCAGCCCCAGCATTTT.

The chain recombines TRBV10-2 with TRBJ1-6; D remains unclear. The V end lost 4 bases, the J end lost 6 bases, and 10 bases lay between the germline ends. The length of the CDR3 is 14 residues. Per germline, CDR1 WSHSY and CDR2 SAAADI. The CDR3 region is CASSVEQVNSPLHF. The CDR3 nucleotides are TGCGCCAGCAGTGTAGAGCAGGTTAATTCACCCCTCCACTTT.

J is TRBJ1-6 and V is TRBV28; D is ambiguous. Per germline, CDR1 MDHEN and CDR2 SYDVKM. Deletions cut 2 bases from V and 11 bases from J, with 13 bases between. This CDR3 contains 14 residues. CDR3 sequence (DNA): TGTGCCAGCAGTTTAGAGGGCAGCCCAACACCCCTCCACTTT. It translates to CASSLEGSPTPLHF.

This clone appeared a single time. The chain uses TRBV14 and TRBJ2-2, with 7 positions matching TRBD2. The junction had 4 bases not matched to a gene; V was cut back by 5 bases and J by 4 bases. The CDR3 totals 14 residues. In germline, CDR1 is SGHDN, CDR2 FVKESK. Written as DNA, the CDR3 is TGTGCCAGCAGCGGACTAGTCATCACCGGGGAGCTGTTTTTT. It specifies CASSGLVITGELFF.

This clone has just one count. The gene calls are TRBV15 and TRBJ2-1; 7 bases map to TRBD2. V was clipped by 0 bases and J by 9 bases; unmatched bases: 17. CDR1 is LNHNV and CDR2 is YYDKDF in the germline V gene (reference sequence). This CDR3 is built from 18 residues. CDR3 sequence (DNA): TGTGCCACCAGCAGAGACCGTTCACGGACCTGGGGGGGAGGTGAGCAGTTCTTC. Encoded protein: CATSRDRSRTWGGGEQFF. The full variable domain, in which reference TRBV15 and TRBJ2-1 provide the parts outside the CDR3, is DAMVIQNPRYQVTQFGKPVTLSCSQTLNHNVMYWYQQKSSQAPKLLFHYYDKDFNNEADTPDNFQSRRPNTSFCFLDIRSPGLGDTAMYLCATSRDRSRTWGGGEQFFGPGTRLTVL.

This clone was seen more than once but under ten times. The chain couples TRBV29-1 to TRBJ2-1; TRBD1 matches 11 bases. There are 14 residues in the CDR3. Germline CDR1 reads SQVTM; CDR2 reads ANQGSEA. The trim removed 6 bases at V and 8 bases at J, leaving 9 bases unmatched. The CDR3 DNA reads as TGCAGCGTACGAACCGGGACAGGGGGACATGAGCAGTTCTTC. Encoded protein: CSVRTGTGGHEQFF.

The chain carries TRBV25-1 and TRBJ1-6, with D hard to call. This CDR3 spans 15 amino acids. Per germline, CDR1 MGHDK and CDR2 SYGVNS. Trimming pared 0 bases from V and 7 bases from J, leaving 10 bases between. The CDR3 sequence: CASSEYGGSNSPLHF. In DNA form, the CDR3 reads TGTGCCAGCAGTGAATATGGAGGGTCCAATTCACCCCTCCACTTT.